This T cell receptor beta chain was observed in a study of blood T cell repertoires in COVID-19. Study-level background: The United States, Italy and Spain provided the acute and convalescent COVID-19 samples. PBMCs, B-cell-depleted T cells, or T cells provided the cDNA or gDNA that made up the material.

The CDR3 has 13 residues. V dropped 2 bases and J dropped 2 bases, with 6 bases sitting between them. Per the authors' pipeline: Using reference gene primer amplification, nucleated cell counts were estimated. The table came from immunoSEQ multiplex PCR; TCRdb's copy has only in-frame clones and leaves some out. V, J and clone size were drawn from that table, and D and trimming were deduced from the DNA. The sample has fewer than 200,000 clones, roughly 87% seen once. Sequencing was done on a sample of peripheral blood. This receptor was identified in a man between 18 and 35 years old who had recovered from COVID-19. The rearrangement joins TRBV12-3 or TRBV12-4 to TRBJ2-5; a possible D gene is TRBD2 (5 bases). In DNA, the CDR3 is TGTGCCAGCAGTTTATCGGGGCAAGAGACCCAGTACTTC. The encoded protein is CASSLSGQETQYF.